A few counts support the clone carrying this T cell receptor beta chain. Its target is unknown. This specimen belongs to a study of T cell repertoires in cytomegalovirus infection. Turning to the study itself: Evidence of both CMV infection and a matching HLA type came from public TCR beta signatures.

One entry per CDR3 protein, called by TCRdb with MiXCR from the reads. The sample holds about 71,000 distinct CDR3 sequences, approximately 22% seen once. V was clipped by 2 bases and J by 5 bases, with 12 bases between them. CDR3 size: 14 residues. The germline V gene encodes CDR1 SEHNR and CDR2 FQNEAQ (reference sequence). The TCR sequence derives from a human donor in good health (CMV status not recorded). Some clones in this sample may be carry-over from other donors' samples. The V gene is TRBV7-9, the J gene TRBJ2-5; D gene ambiguous. The sequencing here drew on CD8+ T cells from cultured PBMCs, taken from culture after CMV antigen stimulation. In DNA form, the CDR3 reads TGTGCCAGCAGCTTATTCGGGCCGGACGAGACCCAGTACTTC. Amino acids: CASSLFGPDETQYF.